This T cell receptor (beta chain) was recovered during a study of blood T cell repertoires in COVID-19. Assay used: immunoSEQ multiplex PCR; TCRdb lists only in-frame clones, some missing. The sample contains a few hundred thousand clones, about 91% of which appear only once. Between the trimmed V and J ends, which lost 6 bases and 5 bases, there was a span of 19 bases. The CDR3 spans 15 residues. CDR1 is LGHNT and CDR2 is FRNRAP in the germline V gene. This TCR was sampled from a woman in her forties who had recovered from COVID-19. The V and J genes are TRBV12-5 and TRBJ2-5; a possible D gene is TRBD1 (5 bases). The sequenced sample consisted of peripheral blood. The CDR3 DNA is TGTGCTAGTGGGAAGGACGGACACACTTCGGAGACCCAGTACTTC. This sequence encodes CASGKDGHTSETQYF.